What follows is one T cell receptor (beta chain) and its context. The antigen remains unidentified. This specimen belongs to a study of T-cell memory formation after mild COVID-19. General study points: There was a balanced CD4/CD8 profile in clones contracting day 15 to 85, and later expanders leaned CD4+. The study found contracting CD4+ clones mainly in CM and EM and contracting CD8+ clones in EMRA.

5'RACE primed from the constant segment yielded TCR alpha and TCR beta cDNA libraries bearing sample barcodes and UMIs. TCRdb itself ran the 5' RACE reads through MiXCR, one entry per CDR3 protein. The sample records over 50,000 distinct CDR3 sequences, over 8.5% being singletons. CDR1 and CDR2 (germline): MGHRA, YSYEKL. Trimming took 3 bases from V and 2 from J; bases not matched to a gene: 7. The CDR3 sequence is 16 residues long. This chain links TRBV4-1 with TRBJ2-1; the match to TRBD1 covers 7 bases. Sequencing input: PBMCs or a T cell subset sorted from them (not recorded which). The receptor comes from an adult woman who had mild COVID-19 (a few samples of this study predate the infection). Cell type and time point are not known. CDR3 in amino acids: CASSQDDRAAYNEQFF. The CDR3 DNA reads as TGCGCCAGCAGCCAGGATGACAGGGCCGCCTACAATGAGCAGTTCTTC.